The sequence of this T cell receptor beta chain was determined in a study of T cell responses to AZD1222 COVID-19 vaccine (dated by TCRdb to 2020 to 2022). Concerning the study at large: AZD1222 recipients with second doses at about 4 weeks or about 12 weeks were pooled, because spike-specific TCR depth and breadth did not differ between schedules. TCR sequencing was performed for about 240 trial participants, of whom roughly 200 were given two doses of AZD1222 and around 25 were given two doses of MenACWY control vaccine. Enrollment into the trials was organized by age into subgroups of 18-55, 56-69 and 70-plus years, and those subgroups contained about 160, 30 and 59 TCR-sequenced participants, respectively.

The time point label, as the study defines it: baseline before first vaccination. Vaccinee samples came from UK trials COV001 and COV002, including a single-blind randomized controlled phase 2/3 trial of AZD1222 (ChAdOx1 nCoV-19) in healthy adults. Trial participant PBMC samples were collected at day 0 and day 28 after the second dose for TCRbeta chain sequencing. Study-wide findings and limitations: Because no samples from the day 14 peak response were available, repertoires could be characterized only after the peak T cell response. Epitopes outside the regions mutated in the B.1.351 and B.1.1.7 variants were reportedly recognized by nearly half of the unique spike-specific TCRs. In the small 56-69-year group, the increase in depth fell short of significance, most likely because of low power. Most participants were white British and females outnumbered males, and the authors suggested that clonal diversity may have been underestimated. Conclusions about previously exposed vaccinees were limited because only a handful of AZD1222 recipients were SARS-CoV-2 seropositive at baseline. The whole spike protein was spanned by vaccine-associated CD4 TCRs, and dominant responses were seen in regions 160-218 and 743-854. Spike-specific TCR breadth and depth rose significantly after two AZD1222 doses compared with day 0 and with MenACWY recipients.

About this clone itself: What antigen it recognizes has not been identified. No qualities accompany the bases; no much larger clone lies one base away.

The CDR3 regions of human TCRbeta chains were subjected to immunosequencing. Per the source publication's procedure: TCRs in the repertoires were compared against a reference library of SARS-CoV-2-specific TCRs that had been generated with the MIRA antigen-specificity platform. Breadth was defined as the fraction of unique TCRs that were SARS-CoV-2-associated. Depth was defined as the fraction of total T cells that were SARS-CoV-2-associated. Using the MIRA data, each spike-specific TCR was assigned both to the spike region to which the TCR was reactive and to a CD4 or CD8 class. Log10-transformed breadth and depth values were compared by one-way ANOVA with Sidak's multiple comparisons tests. TCRdb retrieved this table from immuneACCESS and kept in-frame rearrangements only. Not all clones are present; in checked studies, unresolved V genes account for under half, and no reason is known for the remainder. V, J and clone size are taken as reported in that table, and D and trimming were inferred from the DNA itself. The sample table holds roughly 160,000 clones, of which 75% to 95% were seen once. The ten biggest clones cover roughly 1.6% of the sample.

V is pared back by 9 bases and J by 0 bases, with 12 bases lying between the germline termini. The CDR3 numbers 14 residues from cysteine through phenylalanine. Just CDR3 DNA is preserved here, 42 bases in frame from base 1. CDR1 and CDR2 are drawn from the germline V gene (reference sequence): LNHDA, SQIVND. This specimen was peripheral blood, taken on day 0 of AZD1222 vaccination. This TCR came from an adult in good health. The receptor chain draws on TRBV19 and TRBJ1-3, with the D gene not clear enough to name. The CDR3 region: CASSDVSSGNTIYF. The DNA sequence reads TGTGCCAGCTCGGACGTGAGCTCTGGAAACACCATATATTTT.